The rows below give T cell receptor beta chains drawn from one sample of a study of T cells after yellow fever vaccination. TCRdb independently ran MiXCR on the 5' RACE reads; one entry per CDR3 protein. The table has around 600,000 distinct CDR3 sequences, over 9% seen once; the top ten hold approximately 15%. This specimen consisted of PBMCs, obtained on the day of the yellow fever booster vaccination. All receptors come from a man between 25 and 39 years old who received the YFV17D yellow fever vaccine. Both conserved end residues are part of each CDR3. D genes are given only for firm matches. Clone size is given for some rows only: seen once, a few or many times, or a class if the clone is expanded.

clone size | D gene | J gene | V gene | CDR3 protein | CDR3 DNA
NA | NA | TRBJ2-2 | TRBV12-3/TRBV12-4 | CASSLKEITGELFF | TGTGCCAGCAGTTTAAAGGAAATTACCGGGGAGCTGTTTTTT
few | TRBD1 | TRBJ2-7 | TRBV20-1 | CSARTGQASYEQYF | TGCAGTGCTAGAACCGGACAGGCCTCCTACGAGCAGTACTTC
once | NA | TRBJ1-2 | TRBV7-9 | CASSLGGRSGGYTF | TGTGCCAGCAGCTTAGGGGGGAGGAGCGGTGGCTACACCTTC
many | TRBD2 | TRBJ2-1 | TRBV5-1 | CASSSIAGGNNEQFF | TGCGCCAGCAGCTCGATAGCGGGAGGTAACAATGAGCAGTTCTTC
few | TRBD2 | TRBJ2-1 | TRBV5-1 | CASSVATLAGSYNEQFF | TGCGCCAGCAGCGTGGCCACACTAGCGGGATCCTACAATGAGCAGTTCTTC
NA | NA | TRBJ2-7 | TRBV7-8 | CASRGGGRHSYEQYF | TGTGCCAGCCGCGGAGGAGGGCGGCACTCCTACGAGCAGTACTTC
few | TRBD1 | TRBJ1-1 | TRBV7-8 | CASSLAHPGQGAEAFF | TGTGCCAGCAGTTTGGCCCACCCGGGACAGGGGGCGGAAGCTTTCTTT
few | NA | TRBJ2-5 | TRBV20-1 | CSARVGRVARETQYF | TGCAGTGCTAGAGTCGGAAGGGTAGCGCGGGAGACCCAGTACTTC
few | NA | TRBJ2-4 | TRBV7-2 | CASSLDRELNIQYF | TGTGCCAGCAGCTTAGACAGGGAGTTGAACATTCAGTACTTC
NA | NA | TRBJ1-1 | TRBV4-1 | CASSQVPRAEAFF | TGCGCCAGCAGCCAAGTACCGCGGGCTGAAGCTTTCTTT
few | NA | TRBJ1-5 | TRBV6-1 | CASSPPPGTGQPQHF | TGTGCCAGCAGTCCCCCACCAGGAACGGGTCAGCCCCAGCATTTT
NA | NA | TRBJ1-4 | TRBV4-3 | CASSQDKRENEKLFF | TGCGCCAGCAGCCAAGATAAAAGGGAAAATGAAAAACTGTTTTTT
few | NA | TRBJ1-1 | TRBV24-1 | CATSDGRDEAFF | TGTGCCACCAGTGACGGACGGGATGAAGCTTTCTTT
NA | NA | TRBJ2-4 | TRBV11-1 | CASSLEQAFPLDKNIQYF | TGTGCCAGCAGCTTAGAACAGGCCTTCCCCCTGGACAAAAACATTCAGTACTTC
few | NA | TRBJ2-4 | TRBV3-1 | CASSRWPDDAKNIQYF | TGTGCCAGCAGCCGATGGCCCGACGATGCCAAAAACATTCAGTACTTC
NA | NA | TRBJ2-1 | TRBV23-1 | CASSQGVQGHEQFF | TGCGCCAGCAGTCAAGGCGTTCAGGGGCATGAGCAGTTCTTC
few | TRBD1 | TRBJ1-1 | TRBV6-5 | CASSYSRTGALGRTEAFF | TGTGCCAGCAGTTACTCCCGGACAGGGGCCCTGGGGCGGACTGAAGCTTTCTTT
few | NA | TRBJ2-5 | TRBV7-8 | CASSLRVHQETQYF | TGTGCCAGCAGCTTACGGGTCCACCAAGAGACCCAGTACTTC
NA | NA | TRBJ2-5 | TRBV27 | CASSYGQRETQYF | TGTGCCAGCAGTTACGGACAGCGAGAGACCCAGTACTTC
many | NA | TRBJ2-7 | TRBV5-1 | CASSLKSGAYEQYF | TGCGCCAGCAGCTTGAAGTCAGGGGCCTACGAGCAGTACTTC
NA | NA | TRBJ2-7 | TRBV14 | CASSQVGQYEQYF | TGTGCCAGCAGCCAAGTAGGTCAGTACGAGCAGTACTTC
NA | NA | TRBJ2-7 | TRBV7-9 | CASSPLSRLLEQYF | TGTGCCAGCAGTCCCCTTAGTCGTTTATTAGAGCAGTACTTC
NA | TRBD1 | TRBJ2-6 | TRBV7-9 | CASGPGQGGSGANVLTF | TGTGCCAGCGGCCCTGGACAGGGGGGATCTGGGGCCAACGTCCTGACTTTC
NA | NA | TRBJ2-3 | TRBV10-3 | CAISESEGVTDTQYF | TGTGCCATCAGTGAGTCTGAGGGAGTCACAGATACGCAGTATTTT
few | NA | TRBJ2-5 | TRBV27 | CASSFRGNHQETQYF | TGTGCCAGCAGTTTTAGAGGGAACCACCAAGAGACCCAGTACTTC
NA | TRBD1 | TRBJ1-6 | TRBV5-1 | CASSPQSGGNSPLHF | TGCGCCAGCAGCCCCCAGTCAGGGGGAAATTCACCCCTCCACTTT
few | TRBD2 | TRBJ2-3 | TRBV27 | CASSSMELTSGRNTQYF | TGTGCCAGCAGTTCCATGGAATTGACTAGCGGGAGGAATACGCAGTATTTT
NA | NA | TRBJ2-1 | TRBV12-3/TRBV12-4 | CASSFGGTHNEQFF | TGTGCCAGCAGTTTCGGTGGAACTCACAATGAGCAGTTCTTC
few | NA | TRBJ2-5 | TRBV20-1 | CSARLETQYF | TGCAGTGCTAGGTTAGAGACCCAGTACTTC
NA | NA | TRBJ1-1 | TRBV5-1 | CASSPIELNTEAFF | TGCGCCAGCAGCCCAATCGAACTGAACACTGAAGCTTTCTTT
NA | NA | TRBJ1-5 | TRBV5-1 | CASAESGPNQPQHF | TGCGCCAGCGCCGAGTCAGGGCCCAATCAGCCCCAGCATTTT
few | NA | TRBJ2-1 | TRBV7-9 | CASSLVGGANHEQFF | TGTGCCAGCAGCTTAGTAGGTGGAGCAAACCATGAGCAGTTCTTC
NA | NA | TRBJ1-6 | TRBV7-8 | CASSHLIRGDNSPLHF | TGTGCCAGCAGCCACTTAATAAGGGGGGATAATTCACCCCTCCACTTT
few | NA | TRBJ2-3 | TRBV6-2/TRBV6-3 | CASSYAGAHTDTQYF | TGTGCCAGCAGTTACGCGGGGGCACATACAGATACGCAGTATTTT
few | NA | TRBJ2-2 | TRBV3-1 | CASSHRASDGELFF | TGTGCCAGCAGCCATAGGGCTAGCGACGGGGAGCTGTTTTTT
few | TRBD1 | TRBJ2-3 | TRBV20-1 | CSAKAGGAYGTDTQYF | TGCAGTGCTAAGGCAGGGGGCGCCTATGGCACAGATACGCAGTATTTT
few | TRBD2 | TRBJ2-3 | TRBV4-3 | CASSQATSGRAGGHNTQYF | TGCGCCAGCAGCCAAGCAACTAGCGGGAGGGCCGGTGGGCACAATACGCAGTATTTT
many | NA | TRBJ2-3 | TRBV29-1 | CSGGTEGTQYF | TGCAGCGGGGGGACCGAAGGTACGCAGTATTTT
few | TRBD1 | TRBJ1-1 | TRBV12-3/TRBV12-4 | CASKRQGAVSWTEAFF | TGTGCCAGCAAGCGACAGGGCGCCGTCAGTTGGACTGAAGCTTTCTTT
few | TRBD2 | TRBJ2-5 | TRBV7-9 | CASSSGGTSGLETQYF | TGTGCCAGCAGCTCTGGGGGGACTAGCGGCCTAGAGACCCAGTACTTC
once | TRBD2 | TRBJ2-1 | TRBV11-2 | CASSLGVAGSNEQFF | TGTGCCAGCAGCTTAGGGGTAGCGGGGAGCAATGAGCAGTTCTTC
NA | NA | TRBJ2-7 | TRBV15 | CATSRDRSPFSYEQYF | TGTGCCACCAGCAGAGATAGGAGCCCTTTCTCCTACGAGCAGTACTTC
NA | TRBD2 | TRBJ2-1 | TRBV5-1 | CASSLVLAGGPKFF | TGCGCCAGCAGCTTGGTTCTAGCGGGAGGGCCGAAGTTCTTC
few | NA | TRBJ2-1 | TRBV18 | CASSRQSPSYNEQFF | TGTGCCAGCTCACGACAGTCACCCTCCTACAATGAGCAGTTCTTC
many | TRBD1 | TRBJ2-7 | TRBV7-2 | CASSTTGGSYEQYF | TGTGCCAGCAGCACGACAGGGGGATCCTACGAGCAGTACTTC
NA | NA | TRBJ2-5 | TRBV7-9 | CASSRTVSQETQYF | TGTGCCAGCAGCCGAACAGTTTCTCAAGAGACCCAGTACTTC
few | TRBD2 | TRBJ2-3 | TRBV19 | CASRTGTSGRDTQYF | TGTGCCAGTAGGACCGGGACTAGCGGGAGAGATACGCAGTATTTT
NA | NA | TRBJ2-1 | TRBV19 | CASIDRRGSSYNEQFF | TGTGCCAGTATCGACAGACGGGGAAGCTCCTACAATGAGCAGTTCTTC
many | NA | TRBJ1-4 | TRBV12-3/TRBV12-4 | CASSFRANEKLFF | TGTGCCAGCAGTTTCCGGGCTAATGAAAAACTGTTTTTT
NA | NA | TRBJ2-7 | TRBV7-2 | CASSSLVREQYF | TGTGCCAGCAGCTCCCTGGTGCGCGAGCAGTACTTC
NA | TRBD2 | TRBJ2-1 | TRBV7-6 | CASSLSGRAVQFF | TGTGCCAGCAGCTTAAGCGGGAGGGCCGTGCAGTTCTTC
many | TRBD1 | TRBJ2-7 | TRBV20-1 | CSARDPGTGTYEQYF | TGCAGTGCTAGGGACCCCGGGACAGGGACCTACGAGCAGTACTTC
NA | NA | TRBJ1-3 | TRBV28 | CASSGNGDTIYF | TGTGCCAGCAGTGGAAACGGGGACACCATATATTTT
NA | NA | TRBJ2-5 | TRBV3-1 | CASSKLDQETQYF | TGTGCCAGCAGCAAGCTAGATCAAGAGACCCAGTACTTC
NA | NA | TRBJ2-1 | TRBV18 | CASSPIVGNEQFF | TGTGCCAGCTCACCAATTGTTGGGAATGAGCAGTTCTTC
few | NA | TRBJ1-4 | TRBV6-2/TRBV6-3 | CASSMDRLREKLFF | TGTGCCAGCAGTATGGACCGACTACGAGAAAAACTGTTTTTT
NA | NA | TRBJ2-3 | TRBV6-1 | CASKEPSLSDTQYF | TGTGCCAGCAAGGAGCCAAGTCTGTCAGATACGCAGTATTTT
few | NA | TRBJ2-7 | TRBV19 | CASSIGGPHEQYF | TGTGCCAGTAGTATCGGGGGGCCCCACGAGCAGTACTTC
few | TRBD2 | TRBJ2-1 | TRBV3-1 | CASNPPRGGLALTYNEQFF | TGTGCCAGCAATCCCCCGCGGGGGGGACTAGCGCTTACCTACAATGAGCAGTTCTTC